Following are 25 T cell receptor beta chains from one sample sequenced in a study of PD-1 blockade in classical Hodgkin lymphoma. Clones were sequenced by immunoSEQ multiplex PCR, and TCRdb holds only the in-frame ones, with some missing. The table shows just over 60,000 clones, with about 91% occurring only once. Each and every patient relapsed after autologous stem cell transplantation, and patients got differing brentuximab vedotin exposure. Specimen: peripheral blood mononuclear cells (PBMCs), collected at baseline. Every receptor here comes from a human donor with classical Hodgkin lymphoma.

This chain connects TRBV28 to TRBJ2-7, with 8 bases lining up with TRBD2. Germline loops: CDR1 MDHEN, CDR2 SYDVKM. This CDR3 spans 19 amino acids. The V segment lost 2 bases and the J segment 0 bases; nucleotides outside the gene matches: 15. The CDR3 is CASSLPTSGLPHSSYEQYF. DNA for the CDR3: TGTGCCAGCAGTTTACCTACTAGCGGCCTCCCTCATAGCTCCTACGAGCAGTACTTC.

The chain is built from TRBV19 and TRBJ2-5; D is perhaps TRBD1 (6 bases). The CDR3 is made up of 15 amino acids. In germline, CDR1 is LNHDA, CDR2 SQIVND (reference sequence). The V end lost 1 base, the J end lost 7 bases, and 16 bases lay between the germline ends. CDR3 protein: CASSIVSGQTGTQYF. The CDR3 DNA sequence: TGTGCCAGTAGTATAGTGAGTGGCCAGACAGGGACCCAGTACTTC.

The CDR3 spells CASSILQGGYTEAFF. The DNA of the CDR3 is TGCGCCAGCAGCATTTTACAGGGAGGGTACACTGAAGCTTTCTTT. The gene calls are TRBV5-1 and TRBJ1-1; D is possibly TRBD1 (6 bases). The germline V and J ends were trimmed by 4 bases and 3 bases, with 16 bases remaining between them. The V gene's germline CDR1 is SGHRS and CDR2 YFSETQ. This CDR3 comprises 15 residues.

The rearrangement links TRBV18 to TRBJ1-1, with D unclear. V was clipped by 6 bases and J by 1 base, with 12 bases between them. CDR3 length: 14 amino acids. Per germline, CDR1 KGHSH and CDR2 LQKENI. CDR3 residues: CASSSLAENTEAFF. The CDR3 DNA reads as TGTGCCAGCTCGTCCTTAGCGGAGAACACTGAAGCTTTCTTT.

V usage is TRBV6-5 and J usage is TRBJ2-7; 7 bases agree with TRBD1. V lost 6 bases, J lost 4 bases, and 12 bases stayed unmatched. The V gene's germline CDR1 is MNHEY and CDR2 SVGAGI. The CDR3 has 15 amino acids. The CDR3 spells CASRGIGQEKYEQYF. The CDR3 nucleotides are TGTGCCAGCAGGGGCATCGGACAGGAGAAATACGAGCAGTACTTC.

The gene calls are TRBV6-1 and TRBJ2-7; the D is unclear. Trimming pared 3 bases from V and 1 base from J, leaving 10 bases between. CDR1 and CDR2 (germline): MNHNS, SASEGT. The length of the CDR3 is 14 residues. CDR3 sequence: CASSDAPRSYEQYF. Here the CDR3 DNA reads TGTGCCAGCAGTGATGCTCCCAGATCCTACGAGCAGTACTTC.

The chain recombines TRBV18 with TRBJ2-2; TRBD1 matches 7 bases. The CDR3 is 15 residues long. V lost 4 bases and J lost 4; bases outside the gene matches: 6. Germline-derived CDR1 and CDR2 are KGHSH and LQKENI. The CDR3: CASSRETGATGELFF. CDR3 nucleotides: TGTGCCAGCTCACGAGAAACAGGGGCCACCGGGGAGCTGTTTTTT.

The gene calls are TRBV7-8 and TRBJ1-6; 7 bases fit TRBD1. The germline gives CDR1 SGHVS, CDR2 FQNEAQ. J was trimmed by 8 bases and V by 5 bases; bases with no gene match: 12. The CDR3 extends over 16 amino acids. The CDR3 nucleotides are TGTGCCAGCAGCCCTAGGGGCGGACAGGCTCATTCACCCCTCCACTTT. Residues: CASSPRGGQAHSPLHF.

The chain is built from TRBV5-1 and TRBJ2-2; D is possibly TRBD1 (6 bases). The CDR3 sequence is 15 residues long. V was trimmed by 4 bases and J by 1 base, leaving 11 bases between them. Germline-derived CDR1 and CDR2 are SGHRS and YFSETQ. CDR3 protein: CASSKNRENTGELFF. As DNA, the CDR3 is TGCGCCAGCAGCAAAAACAGGGAGAACACCGGGGAGCTGTTTTTT.

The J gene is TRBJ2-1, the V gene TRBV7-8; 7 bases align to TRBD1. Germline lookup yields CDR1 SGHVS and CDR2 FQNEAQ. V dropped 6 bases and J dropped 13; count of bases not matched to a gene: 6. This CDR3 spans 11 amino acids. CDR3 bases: TGTGCCAGCAGACAGGGACAGTACCAGTTCTTC. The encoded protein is CASRQGQYQFF.

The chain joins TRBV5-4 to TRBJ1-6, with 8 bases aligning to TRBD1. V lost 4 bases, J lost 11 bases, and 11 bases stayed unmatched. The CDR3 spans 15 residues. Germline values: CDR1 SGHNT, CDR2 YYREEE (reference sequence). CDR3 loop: CASSPDRGGRPPLHF. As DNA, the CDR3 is TGTGCCAGCAGCCCAGACAGGGGTGGTCGGCCACCCCTCCACTTT.

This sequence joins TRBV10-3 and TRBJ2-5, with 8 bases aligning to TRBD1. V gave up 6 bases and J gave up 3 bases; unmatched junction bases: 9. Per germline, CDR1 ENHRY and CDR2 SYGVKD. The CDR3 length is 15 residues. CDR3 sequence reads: CAISRSTGDEETQYF. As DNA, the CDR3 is TGTGCCATCAGCCGGTCGACAGGGGATGAAGAGACCCAGTACTTC.

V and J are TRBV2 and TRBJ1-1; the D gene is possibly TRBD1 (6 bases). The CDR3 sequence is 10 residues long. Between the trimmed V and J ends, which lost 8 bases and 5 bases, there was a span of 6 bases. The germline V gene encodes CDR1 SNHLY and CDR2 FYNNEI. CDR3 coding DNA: TGTGCCAGCCAGGGGACTGAAGCTTTCTTT. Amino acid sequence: CASQGTEAFF.

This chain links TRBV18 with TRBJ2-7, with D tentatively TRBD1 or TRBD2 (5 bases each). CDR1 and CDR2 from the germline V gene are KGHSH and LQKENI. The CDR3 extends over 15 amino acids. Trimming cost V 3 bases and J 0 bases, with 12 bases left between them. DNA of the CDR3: TGTGCCAGCTCACCGTATGGGGGTAGCTCCTACGAGCAGTACTTC. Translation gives CASSPYGGSSYEQYF.

The CDR3: CASSYGGGVRSPLHF. As DNA, the CDR3 is TGTGCCAGCAGTTACGGAGGGGGGGTAAGGTCACCCCTCCACTTT. This chain joins TRBV6-6 and TRBJ1-6, with D perhaps TRBD1 (6 bases). The CDR3 has 15 amino acids. Trimming removed 2 bases at V and 10 bases at J, with 15 bases between. Germline CDR1 is MNHNY and CDR2 is SVGAGI (reference sequence).

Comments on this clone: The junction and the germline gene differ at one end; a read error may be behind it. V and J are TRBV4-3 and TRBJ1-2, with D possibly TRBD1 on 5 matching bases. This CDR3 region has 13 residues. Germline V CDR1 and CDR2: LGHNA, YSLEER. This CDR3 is CASSQGGAMEMAF. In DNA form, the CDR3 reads TGCGCCAGCAGCCAAGGGGGCGCCATGGAGATGGCCTTC.

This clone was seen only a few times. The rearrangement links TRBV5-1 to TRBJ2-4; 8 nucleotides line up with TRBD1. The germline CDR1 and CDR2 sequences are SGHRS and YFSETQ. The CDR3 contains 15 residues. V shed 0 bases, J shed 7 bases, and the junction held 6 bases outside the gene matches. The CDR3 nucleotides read TGCGCCAGCAGCTTGGAGGGCAGGGGGCTCAACATTCAGTACTTC. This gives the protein CASSLEGRGLNIQYF.

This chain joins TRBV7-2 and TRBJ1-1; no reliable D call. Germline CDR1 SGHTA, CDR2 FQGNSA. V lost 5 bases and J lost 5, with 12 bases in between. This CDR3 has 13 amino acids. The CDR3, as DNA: TGTGCCAGCAGCCCTAGAGGCAGAACTGAAGCTTTCTTT. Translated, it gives CASSPRGRTEAFF.

The CDR3 loop is CASSRQGEQYF. The CDR3 DNA is TGTGCCAGCAGCCGACAGGGCGAGCAGTACTTC. The V gene is TRBV6-5, the J gene TRBJ2-7; 7 nucleotides match TRBD1. This CDR3 has 11 amino acids. CDR1 and CDR2 (germline): MNHEY, SVGAGI. V shed 6 bases, J shed 6 bases, and the junction held 2 bases outside the gene matches.

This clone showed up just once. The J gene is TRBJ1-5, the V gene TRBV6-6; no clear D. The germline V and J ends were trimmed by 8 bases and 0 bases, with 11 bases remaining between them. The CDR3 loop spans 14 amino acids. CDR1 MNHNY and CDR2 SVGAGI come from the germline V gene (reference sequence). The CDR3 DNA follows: TGTGCCAGCCTTCAAGCGTATAGCAATCAGCCCCAGCATTTT. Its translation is CASLQAYSNQPQHF.

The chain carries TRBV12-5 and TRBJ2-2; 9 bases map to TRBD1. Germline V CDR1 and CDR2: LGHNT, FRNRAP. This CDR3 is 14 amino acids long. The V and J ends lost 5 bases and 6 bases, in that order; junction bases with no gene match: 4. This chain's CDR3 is CASGGTGRPGELFF. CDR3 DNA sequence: TGTGCTAGTGGTGGGACAGGGCGGCCCGGGGAGCTGTTTTTT.

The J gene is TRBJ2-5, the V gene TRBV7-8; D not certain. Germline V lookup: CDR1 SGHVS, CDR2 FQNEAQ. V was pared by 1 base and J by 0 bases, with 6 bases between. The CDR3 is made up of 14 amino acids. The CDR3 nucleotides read TGTGCCAGCAGCTTAGGTCGCAACCAAGAGACCCAGTACTTC. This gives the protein CASSLGRNQETQYF.

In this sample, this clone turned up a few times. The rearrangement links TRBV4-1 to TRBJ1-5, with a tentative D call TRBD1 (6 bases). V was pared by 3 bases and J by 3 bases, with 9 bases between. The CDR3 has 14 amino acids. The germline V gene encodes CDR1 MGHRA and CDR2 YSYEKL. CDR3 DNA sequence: TGCGCCAGCAGCCAGGGACACAACAATCAGCCCCAGCATTTT. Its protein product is CASSQGHNNQPQHF.

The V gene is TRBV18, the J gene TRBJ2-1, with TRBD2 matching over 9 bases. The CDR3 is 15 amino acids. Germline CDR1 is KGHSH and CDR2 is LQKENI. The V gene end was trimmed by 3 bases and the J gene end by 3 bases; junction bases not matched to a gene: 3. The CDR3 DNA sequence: TGTGCCAGCTCACCTGGGCGGGGGGGCTACAATGAGCAGTTCTTC. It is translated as CASSPGRGGYNEQFF.

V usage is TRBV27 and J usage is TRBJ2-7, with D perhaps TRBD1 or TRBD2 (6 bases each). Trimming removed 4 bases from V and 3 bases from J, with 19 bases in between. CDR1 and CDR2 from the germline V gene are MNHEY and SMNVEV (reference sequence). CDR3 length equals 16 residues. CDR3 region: CASSWTAGGAYYEQYF. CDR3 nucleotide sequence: TGTGCCAGCAGTTGGACAGCCGGGGGAGCCTACTACGAGCAGTACTTC.